This TCR beta chain was sequenced for a study of blood T cell repertoires in COVID-19 (dated by TCRdb to the early 2020s). Study-level background: Samples from collaborators originated in the United States, Italy and Spain and spanned both the acute and convalescent phases of COVID-19. Samples were obtained from the ongoing ImmuneRACE study (first 160 participants) and from some 1,200 subjects provided by 6 global collaborators. A de-identified subject ID, COVID-19 status, age in years and sex were almost always included in the sample metadata. The dataset comprised deeply sampled blood TCRbeta repertoires from subjects exposed to, actively infected with, or recovered from COVID-19. Where available, HLA class I and class II types were taken from metadata supplied by the sample provider and were not determined by assay-based typing. The prospective study material was composed of cDNA or gDNA derived from T cells, B-cell-depleted T cells, or PBMCs. The repertoires were released in a freely available public database meant as a resource for research on the immune response to SARS-CoV-2.

Worth noting for this clone: Its target antigen remains unknown. No clone much larger than this one lies a single base away; base qualities are absent.

TCRbeta CDR3 regions were amplified from genomic DNA by means of the immunoSEQ Assay, a bias-controlled multiplex PCR. Per the authors' processing: Within the assay, amplification of reference gene primers was used to estimate how many nucleated cells each sample contained. To quantify the absolute abundance of each unique TCRbeta CDR3 rearrangement, sequence reads were collapsed and filtered. For each sample, productive Simpson clonality was calculated by taking the square root of Simpson's diversity index across productive rearrangements. What TCRdb holds here is the immuneACCESS table cut down to in-frame rearrangements. Part of the clones is not present; checked against another copy, under half of the missing clones reflect an unresolved V gene, and the others are unexplained. V and J calls and clone size follow that table, whereas D and trimming were derived from the DNA. The sample has 210,000 or so clones on record, 70% to 90% of them singletons. The ten largest clones capture around 7% of the sample.

Overall results and qualifications from the work: Clinical and demographic metadata were provided uncurated, with the amount varying by source and participant.

Participants in the prospective study were enrolled through a virtual design, were aged roughly 18 to 100 years, and lived in 24 United States geographic areas. Cohort assignment in the prospective study relied on participant-reported clinical history from a screening survey and a study questionnaire. In the prospective study, whole blood, serum and a nasopharyngeal or oropharyngeal swab were collected from each participant by mobile phlebotomists. Prospective study participants could optionally give additional blood draws and questionnaires over an approximately two-month period. Blood samples from the prospective study were shipped frozen or at room temperature prior to DNA extraction. Sequencing was carried out using PBMCs or T cells enriched from blood (not recorded which). The receptor comes from a woman in her thirties or forties with acute COVID-19.

This receptor carries the CDR3 CASSQRGPFFPGELFF. The DNA sequence is TGTGCCAGCAGCCAGAGGGGGCCCTTTTTTCCCGGGGAGCTGTTTTTT. The chain is made from TRBV9 and TRBJ2-2; 7 middle bases align to TRBD1. The CDR3 runs 16 residues from the cysteine to the phenylalanine. The retained sequence is limited to the CDR3, 48 bases, with the frame set at the first base. The germline V gene sets CDR1 to SGDLS and CDR2 to YYNGEE. The germline V end is reduced by 4 bases and the J end by 6 bases; junction bases left unmatched: 12.